This note documents a single T cell receptor (beta chain) sequence. These data are taken from a study of blood T cell repertoires in COVID-19. This CDR3 is built from 18 residues. The V segment lost 2 bases and the J segment 0 bases; nucleotides outside the gene matches: 9. Germline loops: CDR1 SEHNR, CDR2 FQNEAQ (reference sequence). Measured with immunoSEQ multiplex PCR; TCRdb has only the in-frame clones, and not every one. This sample has tens of thousands of clones, with around nine tenths found just once. The V gene is TRBV7-9, the J gene TRBJ1-4, with 7 bases matching TRBD1. The TCR sequence derives from a man between 60 and 75 years old with acute or convalescent COVID-19. Material: peripheral blood. CDR3 region: CASSLLTNRGSTNEKLFF. For the CDR3, the DNA is TGTGCCAGCAGCTTATTGACGAACAGGGGCTCAACTAATGAAAAACTGTTTTTT. Full variable domain (missing parts from reference TRBV7-9 and TRBJ1-4): DTGVSQNPRHKITKRGQNVTFRCDPISEHNRLYWYRQTLGQGPEFLTYFQNEAQLEKSRLLSDRFSAERPKGSFSTLEIQRTEQGDSAMYLCASSLLTNRGSTNEKLFFGSGTQLSVL.